The 19 T cell receptor beta chains listed next were all sequenced from one sample in a study of cytomegalovirus exposure and HLA in healthy donors. PCR amplification relied on 60 Vbeta primers (plus 13 Jbeta primers). TCRdb's copy holds only in-frame clones and misses some; the assay was immunoSEQ multiplex PCR. The table shows around 110,000 clones, with around three quarters occurring only once. Sequencing was done on a sample of PBMCs. The receptors here all came from a man aged 30-40 years in good health and CMV-seropositive.

This chain uses TRBV4-3 with TRBJ2-4; TRBD2 aligns across 8 bases. From germline, CDR1 is LGHNA and CDR2 YSLEER. The J segment lost 6 bases and the V segment lost 4 bases, leaving 14 bases of the junction unmatched. The CDR3 has 17 residues. The CDR3 nucleotides read TGCGCCAGCAGCCCCGGGAGGGGTAACGGGAGGAGAAACATTCAGTACTTC. Protein product: CASSPGRGNGRRNIQYF.

This chain joins TRBV7-2 and TRBJ2-3, with D hard to call. Trimming cost V 4 bases and J 1 base, with 9 bases left between them. The germline V gene has CDR1 SGHTA and CDR2 FQGNSA. The CDR3 covers 14 residues. In DNA, the CDR3 is TGTGCCAGCAGCTCTCAAAGCGGCACAGATACGCAGTATTTT. It specifies CASSSQSGTDTQYF.

This chain links TRBV28 with TRBJ1-2; 8 nucleotides match TRBD1. CDR3 length: 11 amino acids. V trimming: 8 bases; J trimming: 8 bases; junction bases outside the gene matches: 4. Per germline, CDR1 MDHEN and CDR2 SYDVKM. Here the CDR3 reads CASDRGRGYTF. The CDR3 region has the DNA TGTGCCAGCGACAGGGGTCGAGGCTACACCTTC.

V is TRBV11-3 and J is TRBJ2-7, with 9 bases aligning to TRBD1. This CDR3 comprises 12 residues. J lost 5 bases, V lost 7 bases, and 3 bases had no gene match. Germline V gives CDR1 SGHNT, CDR2 YENEEA. DNA for the CDR3: TGTGCCAGCAAGGGACAGGGAGACGAGCAGTACTTC. It codes for CASKGQGDEQYF.

The V call is TRBV7-9, the J call TRBJ1-2; 9 nucleotides line up with TRBD1. From germline, CDR1 is SEHNR and CDR2 FQNEAQ (reference sequence). This CDR3 has 14 residues. V trimming: 5 bases; J trimming: 4 bases; junction bases outside the gene matches: 5. The CDR3 nucleotides read TGTGCCAGCAGCGTAACAGGGGGCGGCTATGGCTACACCTTC. As protein: CASSVTGGGYGYTF.

The rearrangement links TRBV7-8 to TRBJ2-5, with 7 bases lining up with TRBD1. Germline V CDR1 and CDR2: SGHVS, FQNEAQ. V lost 8 bases to trimming and J lost 4 bases; unmatched junction nucleotides: 13. This CDR3 is 15 amino acids long. DNA of the CDR3: TGTGCCAGCCCCCCCGCTAGGGGGCCAATAGAGACCCAGTACTTC. The encoded protein is CASPPARGPIETQYF.

The rearrangement uses TRBV7-2 and TRBJ2-5; 8 nucleotides line up with TRBD2. Trimming cost V 4 bases and J 5 bases; bases outside gene matches: 6. The CDR3 loop spans 14 amino acids. Germline CDR1 and CDR2: SGHTA and FQGNSA. The CDR3 region is CASSSGTSRETQYF. The CDR3 DNA sequence: TGTGCCAGCAGCTCTGGGACTAGTAGGGAGACCCAGTACTTC.

The CDR3 sequence: CAWSVESAQPQHF. The DNA of the CDR3 is TGTGCCTGGAGTGTAGAAAGCGCACAGCCCCAGCATTTT. V usage is TRBV30 and J usage is TRBJ1-5; the D is unclear. Deletions cut 0 bases from V and 7 bases from J, with 10 bases between. The CDR3 is made up of 13 amino acids. Germline V gene data show CDR1 as GTSNPN and CDR2 as SVGIG (reference sequence).

The rearrangement joins TRBV9 to TRBJ2-1; possibly TRBD2 for D (6 bases). The V end lost 3 bases, the J end lost 13 bases, and 14 bases lay between the germline ends. Germline V gene lookup returns CDR1 SGDLS and CDR2 YYNGEE. This CDR3 is 12 amino acids long. The CDR3 here is CASSERDSAQFF. CDR3 in DNA: TGTGCCAGCAGCGAGAGGGACTCCGCCCAGTTCTTC.

The genes are TRBV29-1 and TRBJ1-2; D is unclear. The CDR3 spans 11 residues. The germline V gene has CDR1 SQVTM and CDR2 ANQGSEA. Trimming shortened V by 3 bases and J by 5 bases, and 7 bases separated the two germline ends. CDR3 in DNA: TGCAGCGTTGATATCCTTTATGGCTACACCTTC. Amino acid sequence: CSVDILYGYTF.

In regard to this clone: The sample contains more than one DNA sequence encoding this CDR3. The V gene is TRBV7-2, the J gene TRBJ2-2; D possibly corresponds to TRBD1 (5 bases). Deletions cut 3 bases from V and 2 bases from J, with 10 bases between. Germline CDR1 is SGHTA and CDR2 is FQGNSA. CDR3 length: 15 amino acids. The CDR3 DNA follows: TGTGCCAGCAGCTTTGGGGCCCTAAACACCGGGGAGCTGTTTTTT. Translation: CASSFGALNTGELFF.

The rearrangement joins TRBV11-1 to TRBJ2-1; 7 bases line up with TRBD1. The CDR3 covers 15 residues. Looked up from germline, CDR1 is SGHAT and CDR2 is FQDESV (reference sequence). After removal of 6 bases from V and 9 bases from J, the junction contained 14 bases not matched to a gene. The CDR3 DNA is TGTGCCAGCAGAACGACAGGGCATCGAACGGGTGAGCAGTTCTTC. Encoded protein: CASRTTGHRTGEQFF.

This rearrangement joins TRBV5-1 to TRBJ1-1, with D perhaps matching TRBD1 (6 bases). The CDR3 spans 14 residues. V was clipped by 3 bases and J by 5 bases, with 14 bases between them. Germline CDR1 SGHRS, CDR2 YFSETQ. CDR3 DNA sequence: TGCGCCAGCAGCTACCACAGGGTCGGTACTGAAGCTTTCTTT. This codes for CASSYHRVGTEAFF.

The chain couples TRBV6-6 to TRBJ1-1; TRBD1 matches at 8 bases. Germline CDR1 is MNHNY and CDR2 is SVGAGI (reference sequence). V lost 5 bases and J lost 0; bases outside the gene matches: 5. The CDR3 has 15 amino acids. The DNA for the CDR3 is TGTGCCAGCAGTCCCCGACAGGGGATGAACACTGAAGCTTTCTTT. Its translation is CASSPRQGMNTEAFF.

This clone was counted between two and nine times. The chain employs TRBV5-1 and TRBJ2-7; 7 bases map to TRBD1. Per germline, CDR1 SGHRS and CDR2 YFSETQ. This CDR3 contains 16 residues. With V trimmed by 3 bases and J by 3 bases, 12 bases remained unmatched. Here the CDR3 reads CASSSLTGAGGYEQYF. CDR3 DNA sequence: TGCGCCAGCAGCTCCTTAACAGGGGCTGGTGGCTACGAGCAGTACTTC.

The chain links TRBV12-5 to TRBJ2-5; 7 bases are a match to TRBD1. Germline lookup yields CDR1 LGHNT and CDR2 FRNRAP. CDR3 length: 14 residues. After removal of 1 base from V and 1 base from J, the junction contained 0 bases not matched to a gene. The CDR3 sequence is CASGLGQGQETQYF. The CDR3 nucleotides read TGTGCTAGTGGTTTGGGACAGGGCCAAGAGACCCAGTACTTC.

The rearrangement uses TRBV30 and TRBJ1-4; D is ambiguous. Trimming removed 1 base from V and 7 bases from J, with 16 bases in between. CDR1 and CDR2 from the germline V gene are GTSNPN and SVGIG (reference sequence). The CDR3 consists of 15 residues. The chain's CDR3 is CAWSASWAGVEKLFF. CDR3 DNA: TGTGCCTGGAGTGCTTCGTGGGCTGGTGTTGAAAAACTGTTTTTT. Full variable domain (missing parts from reference TRBV30 and TRBJ1-4): SQTIHQWPATLVQPVGSPLSLECTVEGTSNPNLYWYRQAAGRGLQLLFYSVGIGQISSEVPQNLSASRPQDRQFILSSKKLLLSDSGFYLCAWSASWAGVEKLFFGSGTQLSVL.

The gene calls are TRBV4-3 and TRBJ2-5, with a weak D call TRBD2 (6 bases). Germline CDR1 is LGHNA and CDR2 is YSLEER. The CDR3 has 17 amino acids. Trimming shortened V by 0 bases and J by 2 bases, and 16 bases separated the two germline ends. CDR3 sequence: CASSQDFTGETQETQYF. CDR3 bases: TGCGCCAGCAGCCAAGATTTTACGGGGGAGACGCAAGAGACCCAGTACTTC.

V and J are TRBV4-1 and TRBJ2-1; 7 bases match TRBD1. Trimming at V came to 7 bases and at J to 0 bases, leaving 12 bases not matched to a gene. Germline CDR1 reads MGHRA; CDR2 reads YSYEKL. CDR3 size: 17 residues. Written as DNA, the CDR3 is TGCGCCAGCAACCCCGAGGGGGCGGTTCGCTCCTACAATGAGCAGTTCTTC. It is translated as CASNPEGAVRSYNEQFF.